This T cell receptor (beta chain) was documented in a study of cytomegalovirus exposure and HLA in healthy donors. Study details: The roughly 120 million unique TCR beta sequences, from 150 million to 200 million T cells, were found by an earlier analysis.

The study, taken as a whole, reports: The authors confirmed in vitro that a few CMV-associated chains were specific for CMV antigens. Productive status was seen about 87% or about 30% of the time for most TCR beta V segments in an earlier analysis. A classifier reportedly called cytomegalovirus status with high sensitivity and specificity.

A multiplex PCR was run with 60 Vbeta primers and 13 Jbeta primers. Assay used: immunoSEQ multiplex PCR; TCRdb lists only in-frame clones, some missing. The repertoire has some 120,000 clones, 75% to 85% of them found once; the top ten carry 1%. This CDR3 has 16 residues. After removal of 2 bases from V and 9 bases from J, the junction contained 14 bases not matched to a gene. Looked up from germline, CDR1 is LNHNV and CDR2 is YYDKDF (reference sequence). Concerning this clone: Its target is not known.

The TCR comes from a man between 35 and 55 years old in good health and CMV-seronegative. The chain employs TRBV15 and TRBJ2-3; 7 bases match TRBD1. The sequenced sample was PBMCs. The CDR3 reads CATSRNAGTAARTQYF. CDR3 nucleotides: TGTGCCACCAGCAGAAACGCCGGGACAGCCGCACGAACGCAGTATTTT.